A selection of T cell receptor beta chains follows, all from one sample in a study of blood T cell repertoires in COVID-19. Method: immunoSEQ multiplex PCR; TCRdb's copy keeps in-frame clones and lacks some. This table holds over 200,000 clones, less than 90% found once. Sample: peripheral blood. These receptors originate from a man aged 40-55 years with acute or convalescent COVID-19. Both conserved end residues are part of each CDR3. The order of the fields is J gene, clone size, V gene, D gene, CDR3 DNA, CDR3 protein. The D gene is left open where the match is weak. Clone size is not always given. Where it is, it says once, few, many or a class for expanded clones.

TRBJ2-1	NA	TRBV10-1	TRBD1	TGCGCCAGCAGTCCAAACCGGGACAGGCAGTTCTTC	CASSPNRDRQFF
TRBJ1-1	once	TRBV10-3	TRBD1	TGTGCCATCAGTGACGGGCCGGGACAGGGTACCACTGAAGCTTTCTTT	CAISDGPGQGTTEAFF
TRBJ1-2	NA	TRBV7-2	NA	TGTGCCAGCAGCCAAGCCTCGTATGGCTACACCTTC	CASSQASYGYTF
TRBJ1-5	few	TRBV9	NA	TGTGCCAGCAGCGTAGGTCACGGCGGGAGTAGCAATCAGCCCCAGCATTTT	CASSVGHGGSSNQPQHF
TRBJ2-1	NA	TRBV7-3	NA	TGTGCCAGCAGCTTTTCCCCTAGCGCTACACTAGAGCAGTTCTTC	CASSFSPSATLEQFF
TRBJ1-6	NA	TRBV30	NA	TGTGCCTGGAACGCCCCGGCGGACAGCTCCTATAATTCACCCCTCCACTTT	CAWNAPADSSYNSPLHF
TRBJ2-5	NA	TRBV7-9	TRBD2	TGTGCCAGCAGCTTAGGGACTAGCGTACAAGAGACCCAGTACTTC	CASSLGTSVQETQYF
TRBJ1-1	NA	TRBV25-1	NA	TGTGCCAGCAGTACAGGGTATACTGAAGCTTTCTTT	CASSTGYTEAFF
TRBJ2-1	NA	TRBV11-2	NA	TGTGCCAGCAGCTTCATTAACAGGGAGCAGTTCTTC	CASSFINREQFF
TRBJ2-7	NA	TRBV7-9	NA	TGTGCCAGCAGCTTACTGCAGGGGTTCGAGCAGTACTTC	CASSLLQGFEQYF
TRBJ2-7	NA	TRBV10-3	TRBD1	TGTGCCATCAGTGAGTCCGGGACAGGGGCCTACGAGCAGTACTTC	CAISESGTGAYEQYF